The present entry profiles one TCR beta chain with its context. Its antigen is currently unknown. Regarding treatment: AdE1-LMPpoly-expanded autologous EBV-specific T-cell therapy followed by anti-PD-1 nivolumab. The data derive from a study of EBV T-cell therapy then PD-1 blockade in nasopharyngeal carcinoma. Germline CDR1 reads SGHTA; CDR2 reads FQGNSA. The CDR3 runs 15 residues. The V end lost 3 bases, the J end lost 4 bases, and 13 bases lay between the germline ends. The table came from immunoSEQ multiplex PCR; TCRdb's copy has only in-frame clones and leaves some out. This repertoire shows roughly 21,000 clones, 84% found once; its top ten account for roughly 28%.

The TCR originated in a man aged 40-55 years with nasopharyngeal carcinoma. The chain combines TRBV7-2 with TRBJ2-1; TRBD2 might be the D (5 bases). The sequenced sample was CD8+ T cells from blood, obtained at roughly day 60 from a patient whose treatment included autologous EBV-specific T cells and nivolumab. The CDR3 sequence: CASSLRALFYNEQFF. The CDR3 coding sequence is TGTGCCAGCAGCTTGCGGGCCCTCTTTTACAATGAGCAGTTCTTC.